The present entry profiles one TCR beta chain with its context. Its target is unknown. V lost 4 bases and J lost 4; bases outside the gene matches: 5. Germline lookup yields CDR1 SGHRS and CDR2 YFSETQ. The CDR3 loop spans 13 amino acids. The record originates from a study of a mutant IDH1 vaccine in newly diagnosed glioma. Study information: Patients got their first vaccination 4-6 weeks after radiotherapy alone, or with temozolomide cycles.

The repertoire was sequenced with immunoSEQ multiplex PCR; TCRdb's copy has only in-frame clones and lacks some. The sample lists roughly 74,000 clones, 70% to 90% occurring once. Time point meaning: week 23, last vaccination. Vaccinated patients received 300 ug of mutant IDH1 20-mer peptide per dose, with topical imiquimod. V is TRBV5-1 and J is TRBJ2-7; 7 bases map to TRBD1. This clonotype was sampled from a young man with glioma. Some clones in this sample may be carry-over from other donors' samples. The input for sequencing was PBMCs, taken from a glioma patient whose treatment included an IDH1 peptide vaccine. Written as DNA, the CDR3 is TGCGCCAGCAGCGAGATACAGGGGTACGAGCAGTACTTC. Residues: CASSEIQGYEQYF.